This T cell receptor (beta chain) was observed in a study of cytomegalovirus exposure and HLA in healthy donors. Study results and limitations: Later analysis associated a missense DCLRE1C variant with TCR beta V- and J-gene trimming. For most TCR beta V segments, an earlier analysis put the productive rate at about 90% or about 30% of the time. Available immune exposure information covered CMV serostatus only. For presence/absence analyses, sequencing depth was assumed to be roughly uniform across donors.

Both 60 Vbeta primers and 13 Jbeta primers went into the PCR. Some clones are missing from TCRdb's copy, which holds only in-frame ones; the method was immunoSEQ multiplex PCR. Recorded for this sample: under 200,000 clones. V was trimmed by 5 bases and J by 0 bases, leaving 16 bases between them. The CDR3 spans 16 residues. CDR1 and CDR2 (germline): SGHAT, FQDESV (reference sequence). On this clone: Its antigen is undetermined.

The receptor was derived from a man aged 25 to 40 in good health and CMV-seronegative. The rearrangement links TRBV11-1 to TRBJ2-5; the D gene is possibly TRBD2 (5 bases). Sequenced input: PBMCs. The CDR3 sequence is CASSRGFRGYQETQYF. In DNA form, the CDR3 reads TGTGCCAGCAGCCGGGGATTCAGAGGGTACCAAGAGACCCAGTACTTC.